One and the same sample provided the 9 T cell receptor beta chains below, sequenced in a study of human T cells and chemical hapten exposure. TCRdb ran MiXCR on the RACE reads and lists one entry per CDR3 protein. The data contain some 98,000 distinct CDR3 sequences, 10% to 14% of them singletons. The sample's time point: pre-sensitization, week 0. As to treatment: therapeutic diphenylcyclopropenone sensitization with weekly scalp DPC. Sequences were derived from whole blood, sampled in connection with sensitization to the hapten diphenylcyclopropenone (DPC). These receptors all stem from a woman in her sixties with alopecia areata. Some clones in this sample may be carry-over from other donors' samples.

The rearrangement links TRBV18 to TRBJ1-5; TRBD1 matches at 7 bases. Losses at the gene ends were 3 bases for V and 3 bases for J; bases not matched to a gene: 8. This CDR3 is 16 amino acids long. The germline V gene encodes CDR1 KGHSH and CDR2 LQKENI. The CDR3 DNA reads TGTGCCAGCTCACCTTACCCGGGACAGAACAATCAGCCCCAGCATTTT. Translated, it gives CASSPYPGQNNQPQHF. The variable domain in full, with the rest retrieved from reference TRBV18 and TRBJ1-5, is NAGVMQNPRHLVRRRGQEARLRCSPMKGHSHVYWYRQLPEEGLKFMVYLQKENIIDESGMPKERFSAEFPKEGPSILRIQQVVRGDSAAYFCASSPYPGQNNQPQHFGDGTRLSIL.

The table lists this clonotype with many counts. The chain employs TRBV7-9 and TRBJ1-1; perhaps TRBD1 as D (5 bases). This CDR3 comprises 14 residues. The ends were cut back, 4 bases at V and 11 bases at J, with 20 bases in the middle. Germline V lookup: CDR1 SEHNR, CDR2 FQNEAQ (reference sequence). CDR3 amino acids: CASSSSLGGSLAFF. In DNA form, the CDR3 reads TGTGCCAGCAGCTCAAGTCTCGGGGGGAGTTTGGCTTTCTTT.

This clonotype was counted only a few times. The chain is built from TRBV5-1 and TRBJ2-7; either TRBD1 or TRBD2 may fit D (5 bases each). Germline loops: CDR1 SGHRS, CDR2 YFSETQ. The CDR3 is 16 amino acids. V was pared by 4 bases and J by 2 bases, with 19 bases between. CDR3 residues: CASSRAGSGATYEQYF. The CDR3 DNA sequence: TGCGCCAGCAGCCGGGCTGGGAGTGGGGCGACCTACGAGCAGTACTTC.

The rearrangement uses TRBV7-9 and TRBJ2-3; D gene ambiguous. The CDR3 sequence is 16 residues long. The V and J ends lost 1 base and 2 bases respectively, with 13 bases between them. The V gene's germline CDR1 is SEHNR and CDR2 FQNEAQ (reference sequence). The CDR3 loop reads CASSLEVHSDTDTQYF. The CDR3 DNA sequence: TGTGCCAGCAGCTTAGAAGTTCATTCGGACACAGATACGCAGTATTTT.

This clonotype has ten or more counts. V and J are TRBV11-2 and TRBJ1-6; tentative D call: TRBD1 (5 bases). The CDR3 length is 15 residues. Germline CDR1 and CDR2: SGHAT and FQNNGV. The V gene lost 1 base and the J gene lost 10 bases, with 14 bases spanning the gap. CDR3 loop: CASSLGSGGDSPLHF. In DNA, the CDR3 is TGTGCCAGCAGCTTAGGGAGTGGAGGGGACTCACCCCTCCACTTT.

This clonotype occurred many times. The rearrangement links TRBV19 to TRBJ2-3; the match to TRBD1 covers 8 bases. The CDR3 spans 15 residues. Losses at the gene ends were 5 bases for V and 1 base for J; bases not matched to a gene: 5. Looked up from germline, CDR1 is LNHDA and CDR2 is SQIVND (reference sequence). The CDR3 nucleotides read TGTGCCAGTAGTGGACAGGGCGGGGGCACAGATACGCAGTATTTT. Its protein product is CASSGQGGGTDTQYF.

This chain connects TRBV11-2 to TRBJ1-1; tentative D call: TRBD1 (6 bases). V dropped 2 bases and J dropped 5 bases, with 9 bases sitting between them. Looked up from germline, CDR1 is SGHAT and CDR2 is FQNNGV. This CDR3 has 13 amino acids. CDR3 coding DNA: TGTGCCAGCAGCTTATTTACAGGGACTGAAGCTTTCTTT. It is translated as CASSLFTGTEAFF.

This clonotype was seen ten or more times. In nucleotides, the CDR3 is TGTGCCAGCTCACCACCGGGGGGGGACACAGATACGCAGTATTTT. As protein: CASSPPGGDTDTQYF. This chain connects TRBV18 to TRBJ2-3; 7 bases align to TRBD2. The CDR3 is 15 residues long. Looked up from germline, CDR1 is KGHSH and CDR2 is LQKENI. V was clipped by 0 bases and J by 2 bases; unmatched bases: 2.

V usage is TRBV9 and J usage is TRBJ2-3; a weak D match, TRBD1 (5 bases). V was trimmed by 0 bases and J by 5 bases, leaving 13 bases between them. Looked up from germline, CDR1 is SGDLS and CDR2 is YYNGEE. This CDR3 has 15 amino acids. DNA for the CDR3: TGTGCCAGCAGCGTAGGGCCAGGGCGTCAAGATACGCAGTATTTT. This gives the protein CASSVGPGRQDTQYF.